These T cell receptor beta chains were read from a single sample in a study of T cell changes during pregnancy in multiple sclerosis. The method was immunoSEQ multiplex PCR; TCRdb's version includes in-frame clones alone and lacks a portion of them. In the table there are about 70,000 clones, almost 95% of which are singletons. The sequenced sample was peripheral blood, obtained before pregnancy. All receptors derive from a female donor with multiple sclerosis, enrolled in a pregnancy study. The CDR3 runs from the conserved cysteine through the conserved F or W. The D gene is left open where the match is weak. Some rows have no size entry. The others give once, few or many, or a class for an expanded clone.

d_call	clone_size	v_call	j_call	cdr3_nt	cdr3_aa
-	-	TRBV11-3	TRBJ2-1	TGTGCCAGCAGCCCCAGGGATGAGCAGTTCTTC	CASSPRDEQFF
-	-	TRBV2	TRBJ2-3	TGTGCCAGCAGCTATAGGGACAACACTAGCACAGATACGCAGTATTTT	CASSYRDNTSTDTQYF
TRBD2	-	TRBV4-2	TRBJ2-3	TGTGCCAGCAGCCAAGATCTAGCGGGAGGCACAGATACGCAGTATTTT	CASSQDLAGGTDTQYF
-	-	TRBV6-1	TRBJ2-2	TGTGCCAGCAGTCTTTACGAGGACGGGGAGCTGTTTTTT	CASSLYEDGELFF
TRBD1	-	TRBV12-5	TRBJ2-5	TGTGCTAGTGGTTTGGCCAGCCGGGACAGGGACCAAGAGACCCAGTACTTC	CASGLASRDRDQETQYF
TRBD1	-	TRBV15	TRBJ1-1	TGTGCCACCAGCAGAGGAGACAGGGGGGCGAGGAGCGACACTGAAGCTTTCTTT	CATSRGDRGARSDTEAFF
-	once	TRBV15	TRBJ2-1	TGTGCCACCAGCAGCAAACTCAGGGTAGAGTCCTACAATGAGCAGTTCTTC	CATSSKLRVESYNEQFF
TRBD1	-	TRBV4-2	TRBJ1-2	TGTGCCAGCAGCCAAGATCCCACAGGGGCCGCCACCTTTTACGGCTACACCTTC	CASSQDPTGAATFYGYTF
-	-	TRBV5-1	TRBJ1-3	TGCGCCAGCAGCTTTAACAGGGACTCTGGAAACACCATATATTTT	CASSFNRDSGNTIYF
-	-	TRBV11-2	TRBJ2-2	TGTGCCAGCAGCCTGACAGACACCGGGGAGCTGTTTTTT	CASSLTDTGELFF
TRBD2	-	TRBV4-3	TRBJ2-5	TGCGCCAGCAGCCGGACTAGCGAAAATCAAGAGACCCAGTACTTC	CASSRTSENQETQYF
-	-	TRBV27	TRBJ2-7	TGTGCCAGCAGTTTAGGGCTAGCCCCCTACGAGCAGTACTTC	CASSLGLAPYEQYF
TRBD1	-	TRBV27	TRBJ2-7	TGTGCCAGCAGTTTCCGGGACAGGGTCTACGAGCAGTACTTC	CASSFRDRVYEQYF
-	-	TRBV25-1	TRBJ2-1	TGTGCCAGCAGTTCGGGACTCACCTACAATGAGCAGTTCTTC	CASSSGLTYNEQFF
TRBD2	-	TRBV7-6	TRBJ2-3	TGTGCCAGCAGCTTACTAGCGGCTAGCACAGATACGCAGTATTTT	CASSLLAASTDTQYF
-	once	TRBV28	TRBJ1-4	TGTGCCAGCAGTGAGACATCTAATTGGGAAAAACTGTTTTTT	CASSETSNWEKLFF
TRBD1	-	TRBV25-1	TRBJ1-2	TGTGCCAGCAGCAGGGGGCGGGATGGCTACACCTTC	CASSRGRDGYTF
-	once	TRBV6-5	TRBJ1-1	TGTGCCAGCAGTCGACCCACAGGGAAGAACACTGAAGCTTTCTTT	CASSRPTGKNTEAFF
-	-	TRBV4-2	TRBJ1-1	TGTGCCAGCAGCCAAGATGAGTCCAGGCAGAACACTGAAGCTTTCTTT	CASSQDESRQNTEAFF
-	once	TRBV11-2	TRBJ2-7	TGTGCCAGCAGCCCCTCACTAAGCGATTACTACGAGCAGTACTTC	CASSPSLSDYYEQYF
-	-	TRBV27	TRBJ1-5	TGTGCCAGCAGTCCTTGGACAGTAGGAACCAATCAGCCCCAGCATTTT	CASSPWTVGTNQPQHF
TRBD2	-	TRBV5-4	TRBJ2-1	TGTGCCAGCAGCTTGATTTCAATGGGTCCTAGCGGGCTAAGGAATGAGCAGTTCTTC	CASSLISMGPSGLRNEQFF
-	-	TRBV28	TRBJ2-5	TGTGCCAGCAGTCCCCGCCCGGGGCAAGAGACCCAGTACTTC	CASSPRPGQETQYF
TRBD2	-	TRBV4-2	TRBJ2-7	TGTGCCAGCAGCCCCCGACTAGCGAGCTCCTACGAGCAGTACTTC	CASSPRLASSYEQYF
-	-	TRBV18	TRBJ1-5	TGTGCCAGCTCACCGGTCACTAATAGCAATCAGCCCCAGCATTTT	CASSPVTNSNQPQHF
TRBD2	-	TRBV5-5	TRBJ2-5	TGTGCCAGCAGCTTGGAGGGACTACCTCGCCAAGAGACCCAGTACTTC	CASSLEGLPRQETQYF
TRBD2	once	TRBV7-9	TRBJ2-7	TGTGCCAGCAGCTTAACTAGCGCCCGAGGCGTCGAGCAGTACTTC	CASSLTSARGVEQYF
-	-	TRBV18	TRBJ2-2	TGTGCCAGCTCTCAAGGGGCAGACCCCACCGGGGAGCTGTTTTTT	CASSQGADPTGELFF
-	-	TRBV20-1	TRBJ2-7	TGCAGTGCTAGGTTAGATACTTTGTACTTC	CSARLDTLYF
-	-	TRBV19	TRBJ2-1	TGTGCCAGTAGCTTACAGGTTACCTACAATGAGCAGTTCTTC	CASSLQVTYNEQFF
-	-	TRBV6-1	TRBJ2-7	TGTAGCACCAGGACAGCGGCCTACGAGCAGTACTTC	CSTRTAAYEQYF
-	-	TRBV11-2	TRBJ1-1	TGTGCCAGCAGCCGGGTGGTGGTGAACACTGAAGCTTTCTTT	CASSRVVVNTEAFF
TRBD1	few	TRBV7-9	TRBJ1-5	TGTGCCAGCAGCTTAGCCTCCACAGGGGTCGGCAATCAGCCCCAGCATTTT	CASSLASTGVGNQPQHF
TRBD2	-	TRBV6-5	TRBJ2-7	TGTGCCAGTTCCTCGGGGAGCGGGAGTCCCTACGAGCAGTACTTC	CASSSGSGSPYEQYF
TRBD2	-	TRBV6-1	TRBJ2-1	TGTGCCAGCAGTGAAGCGGTACCGGGACTAGCGGGCTCCTACAATGAGCAGTTCTTC	CASSEAVPGLAGSYNEQFF
TRBD2	-	TRBV11-2	TRBJ2-1	TGTGCCAGCAGCTTAGTTGTTTTCGGGAGGGCCACCTCCTACAATGAGCAGTTCTTC	CASSLVVFGRATSYNEQFF
-	-	TRBV7-6	TRBJ1-5	TGTGCCAGCAGCCTCCGAGGCAATCAGCCCCAGCATTTT	CASSLRGNQPQHF
-	few	TRBV29-1	TRBJ1-1	TGCAGCGCCAGGACAGCAAACACTGAAGCTTTCTTT	CSARTANTEAFF
-	-	TRBV4-1	TRBJ2-2	TGCGCCAGCAGCCAAGAACCAGTCCTACGGGGTAACACCGGGGAGCTGTTTTTT	CASSQEPVLRGNTGELFF